Each of the 21 T cell receptor beta chains below was sequenced from the same sample in a study of OX40 agonist ivuxolimab in advanced cancers. Clones were read by immunoSEQ multiplex PCR, and TCRdb kept only the in-frame ones, dropping some. Among some 66,000 clones listed, under 85% were seen once. The starting material was CD4+ or CD8+ T cells sorted from blood, obtained in a trial of the OX40 agonist ivuxolimab. The source of these receptors is an adult with an advanced solid tumor such as melanoma, head and neck, liver or kidney cancer.

The rearrangement links TRBV28 to TRBJ1-5; TRBD1 aligns across 7 bases. V lost 3 bases and J lost 0; bases outside the gene matches: 5. The CDR3 spans 16 residues. Germline V CDR1 and CDR2: MDHEN, SYDVKM. CDR3 nucleotide sequence: TGTGCCAGCAGTTTGCACACAGGGGATAGCAATCAGCCCCAGCATTTT. This translates into CASSLHTGDSNQPQHF.

J is TRBJ2-3 and V is TRBV6-1; D possibly corresponds to TRBD1 (5 bases). V lost 10 bases and J 0 bases, leaving 14 bases between the germline ends. CDR1 is MNHNS, CDR2 SASEGT, per germline. The CDR3 runs 14 residues. CDR3 sequence reads: CATRQSPSTDTQYF. CDR3 coding DNA: TGTGCCACCCGACAGAGTCCTAGCACAGATACGCAGTATTTT.

This clone is a singleton in its sample. The chain links TRBV15 to TRBJ2-7; 7 nucleotides align to TRBD1. J lost 4 bases, V lost 4 bases, and 1 base had no gene match. Germline loops: CDR1 LNHNV, CDR2 YYDKDF (reference sequence). The CDR3 extends over 12 amino acids. Here the CDR3 DNA reads TGTGCCACCAGCACGACAGGGTACGAGCAGTACTTC. Translation gives CATSTTGYEQYF. Based on the CDR3 plus reference TRBV15 and TRBJ2-7, the full variable domain is DAMVIQNPRYQVTQFGKPVTLSCSQTLNHNVMYWYQQKSSQAPKLLFHYYDKDFNNEADTPDNFQSRRPNTSFCFLDIRSPGLGDTAMYLCATSTTGYEQYFGPGTRLTVT.

This chain uses TRBV10-3 with TRBJ2-7, with D tentatively TRBD2 (6 bases). CDR3 length equals 13 residues. V was cut by 3 bases and J by 4 bases, with 10 bases left in between. Germline V gives CDR1 ENHRY, CDR2 SYGVKD. The CDR3 protein is CAISDLSGYEQYF. In DNA, the CDR3 is TGTGCCATCAGTGACCTTAGCGGTTACGAGCAGTACTTC.

The rearrangement joins TRBV6-1 to TRBJ2-1, with TRBD2 as a possible D gene (7 bases). Germline assignment: CDR1 MNHNS and CDR2 SASEGT. V dropped 6 bases and J dropped 8 bases, with 17 bases sitting between them. The CDR3 runs to 14 residues. For the CDR3, the DNA is TGTGCCAGCAGAGGGGGGGCAATGATCGATGAGCAGTTCTTC. Its translation: CASRGGAMIDEQFF.

J is TRBJ2-7 and V is TRBV28; 7 bases agree with TRBD1. With 2 bases clipped from V and 0 bases from J, the junction kept 22 bases outside the gene matches. The CDR3 contains 21 residues. The germline V gene has CDR1 MDHEN and CDR2 SYDVKM. The CDR3 region is CASSLGFNVAAPGTDSYEQYF. Written as DNA, the CDR3 is TGTGCCAGCAGTTTAGGTTTCAACGTGGCAGCACCCGGGACAGACTCCTACGAGCAGTACTTC.

The V and J genes are TRBV7-9 and TRBJ2-7, with D possibly TRBD2 on 6 matching bases. CDR1 SEHNR and CDR2 FQNEAQ come from the germline V gene (reference sequence). There are 15 residues in the CDR3. The ends were cut back, 5 bases at V and 4 bases at J, with 18 bases in the middle. Here the CDR3 DNA reads TGTGCCAGCAGCCGACGGGCGGGGTCGGGATACGAGCAGTACTTC. Encoded protein: CASSRRAGSGYEQYF.

The chain recombines TRBV5-1 with TRBJ2-5, with D maybe TRBD2 (5 bases). The DNA end lines up better with TRBJ2-7; the J call may be wrong. The CDR3 has 15 amino acids. Germline lookup yields CDR1 SGHRS and CDR2 YFSETQ. CDR3 loop: CASSLDGSEGDEQYF. The CDR3 region has the DNA TGCGCCAGCAGCCTAGACGGATCTGAGGGCGACGAGCAGTACTTC.

The J gene is TRBJ2-5, the V gene TRBV11-1; D not certain. V lost 5 bases to trimming and J lost 2 bases, with 9 bases between them. CDR1 and CDR2 (germline): SGHAT, FQDESV (reference sequence). The CDR3 runs to 13 residues. The CDR3 loop is CASSPRIQETQYF. In DNA, the CDR3 is TGTGCCAGCAGCCCGCGTATTCAAGAGACCCAGTACTTC. Complete variable domain (other parts from reference TRBV11-1 and TRBJ2-5): EAEVAQSPRYKITEKSQAVAFWCDPISGHATLYWYRQILGQGPELLVQFQDESVVDDSQLPKDRFSAERLKGVDSTLKIQPAELGDSAMYLCASSPRIQETQYFGPGTRLLVL.

A single count supports this clone. The CDR3 bases are TGCGCCAGCAGCTTGGTCACGGGAGGGCTCTACGAGCAGTACTTC. This gives the protein CASSLVTGGLYEQYF. The rearrangement joins TRBV5-1 to TRBJ2-7, with TRBD2 matching 8 bases. Losses at the gene ends were 0 bases for V and 3 bases for J; bases not matched to a gene: 5. Germline-derived CDR1 and CDR2 are SGHRS and YFSETQ. This CDR3 region has 15 residues.

The chain carries TRBV6-4 and TRBJ1-1, with D possibly TRBD1 on 5 matching bases. Germline assignment: CDR1 MRHNA and CDR2 SNTAGT. The CDR3 contains 15 residues. The V and J ends lost 0 bases and 2 bases respectively, with 10 bases between them. The CDR3 DNA reads as TGTGCCAGCAGTGACTCCAGCCAGGGAAACACTGAAGCTTTCTTT. Protein: CASSDSSQGNTEAFF.

To note about this clone: The junction and the germline gene differ at one end; a read error may be behind it. The chain employs TRBV4-1 and TRBJ1-2; D might be TRBD1 (5 bases). Germline V gene sequence: CDR1 MGHRA, CDR2 YSYEKL. This CDR3 comprises 16 residues. The CDR3 reads CASSQDPLGAKYGYTF. The CDR3, as DNA: TGCGCCAGCAGCCAAGATCCCCTAGGGGCTAAATATGGCTACACCTTC.

The chain uses TRBV10-1 and TRBJ2-7; D remains unclear. The CDR3 covers 13 residues. Germline V lookup: CDR1 WNHNN, CDR2 SYGVQD (reference sequence). Trimming removed 9 bases from V and 2 bases from J, with 14 bases in between. The CDR3 DNA follows: TGCGCCAGTGACCGGCGCCTGACCTACGAGCAGTACTTC. Its translation: CASDRRLTYEQYF.

V gene TRBV6-5 combines with J gene TRBJ2-1, with D perhaps TRBD1 or TRBD2 (5 bases each). CDR1 MNHEY and CDR2 SVGAGI come from the germline V gene. V lost 6 bases, J lost 5 bases, and 17 bases lay in between. The CDR3 spans 15 residues. DNA of the CDR3: TGTGCCAGCAGCCCTGGGACGTTTAGTCACAATGAGCAGTTCTTC. Translation: CASSPGTFSHNEQFF.

This sequence joins TRBV7-9 and TRBJ2-3; D call uncertain. The CDR3 has 14 residues. Germline CDR1 reads SEHNR; CDR2 reads FQNEAQ (reference sequence). Deletions cut 1 base from V and 4 bases from J, with 9 bases between. This CDR3 is CASSLGVGSDTQYF. CDR3 nucleotides: TGTGCCAGCAGCTTAGGTGTGGGGTCAGATACGCAGTATTTT.

This chain joins TRBV28 and TRBJ2-5, with D perhaps matching TRBD2 (7 bases). The V end lost 4 bases, the J end lost 7 bases, and 16 bases lay between the germline ends. The CDR3 loop spans 14 amino acids. Germline V CDR1 and CDR2: MDHEN, SYDVKM. CDR3 region: CASSSLGGAGTQYF. The CDR3 DNA is TGTGCCAGCAGTTCCCTTGGGGGGGCCGGGACCCAGTACTTC.

Only a few counts were recorded for this clone. The chain is built from TRBV20-1 and TRBJ2-5, with D possibly being TRBD1 (6 bases). This CDR3 spans 11 amino acids. Trimming cost V 7 bases and J 6 bases, with 12 bases left between them. Germline CDR1 reads DFQATT; CDR2 reads SNEGSKA (reference sequence). CDR3 bases: TGCAGTGTTCCGGACAGACAGACCCAGTACTTC. The encoded protein is CSVPDRQTQYF.

The chain couples TRBV2 to TRBJ2-7, with D possibly called TRBD1 or TRBD2 (5 bases each). V was trimmed by 6 bases and J by 4 bases, leaving 19 bases between them. This CDR3 has 15 amino acids. CDR1 SNHLY and CDR2 FYNNEI come from the germline V gene. CDR3 protein: CASRDLVGAPYEQYF. The CDR3 bases are TGTGCCAGCAGGGACTTGGTTGGGGCCCCTTACGAGCAGTACTTC.

The chain couples TRBV6-4 to TRBJ2-2, with D tentatively TRBD2 (5 bases). Germline lookup yields CDR1 MRHNA and CDR2 SNTAGT. CDR3 length: 14 amino acids. The germline V and J ends were trimmed by 2 bases and 3 bases, with 7 bases remaining between them. In DNA form, the CDR3 reads TGTGCCAGCAGTGACCGGCGGGACACCGGGGAGCTGTTTTTT. Its translation: CASSDRRDTGELFF.

The chain uses TRBV6-5 and TRBJ2-7; D might be TRBD2 (5 bases). Trimming shortened V by 4 bases and J by 7 bases, and 20 bases separated the two germline ends. Germline-derived CDR1 and CDR2 are MNHEY and SVGAGI. This CDR3 has 15 amino acids. The DNA for the CDR3 is TGTGCCAGCAGTTCTGAGGGAGCCGGTTCACGTGAGCAGTACTTC. It codes for CASSSEGAGSREQYF.

This chain uses TRBV10-2 with TRBJ2-5, with 11 bases lining up with TRBD2. Per the germline V gene, CDR1 is WSHSY and CDR2 is SAAADI. The CDR3 has 17 amino acids. Losses at the gene ends were 2 bases for V and 2 bases for J; bases not matched to a gene: 7. In DNA, the CDR3 is TGCGCCAGCAGTGAGCGACTAGCGGGAAGATTTCAAGAGACCCAGTACTTC. Translating gives CASSERLAGRFQETQYF.